This T cell receptor (beta chain) was captured by sequencing in a study of blood T cell repertoires in COVID-19. The overall study: Donors in the United States, Italy and Spain gave samples during acute or convalescent COVID-19.

V was trimmed by 3 bases and J by 8 bases, leaving 5 bases between them. Germline V gives CDR1 LGHNT, CDR2 FRNRAP. This CDR3 is 11 amino acids long. Original data processing: Estimation of nucleated cell counts was performed using reference gene primer amplification. Data came from immunoSEQ multiplex PCR; TCRdb stores just in-frame clones and leaves some out. That table gives V, J and clone size, and the DNA gave D and trimming. The sample lists over 100,000 clones; roughly 75% were seen once. The source is a human donor in a cohort sampled during active or convalescent COVID-19. What was sequenced was peripheral blood. V usage is TRBV12-5 and J usage is TRBJ2-1; no reliable D call. The CDR3 here is CASGFVDEQFF. The CDR3 bases are TGTGCTAGTGGTTTCGTAGATGAGCAGTTCTTC.